The 14 T cell receptor beta chains below all came from one sample that was sequenced in a study of blood T cell repertoires in COVID-19. Here immunoSEQ multiplex PCR was the method, and the copy in TCRdb shows in-frame clones only, minus some. This sample has a few hundred thousand clones, with around 90% found just once. The material sequenced was PBMCs or T cells enriched from blood (not recorded which). The receptors originated from a woman between 18 and 30 years old with acute COVID-19.

A remark on this clone: The junction departs from germline at one end; a sequencing error may be responsible. This chain links TRBV7-2 with TRBJ2-5, with a possible D match to TRBD2 (5 bases). In germline, CDR1 is SGHTA, CDR2 FQGNSA. The CDR3 spans 16 residues. CDR3: CASSLVGVGLTEAQYF. The CDR3 DNA reads as TGTGCCAGCAGCTTAGTTGGGGTAGGACTTACAGAGGCCCAGTACTTC. Combining the CDR3 with reference TRBV7-2 and TRBJ2-5 gives the whole variable domain GAGVSQSPSNKVTEKGKDVELRCDPISGHTALYWYRQSLGQGLEFLIYFQGNSAPDKSGLPSDRFSAERTGGSVSTLTIQRTQQEDSAVYLCASSLVGVGLTEAQYFGPGTRLLVL.

The gene calls are TRBV5-8 and TRBJ1-4; no clear D. The ends were cut back, 1 base at V and 7 bases at J, with 11 bases in the middle. Germline values: CDR1 SGHTS, CDR2 YDEGEE. The CDR3 contains 14 residues. In DNA, the CDR3 is TGTGCCAGCAGCTTGTACCCAGAGGGTGAAAAACTGTTTTTT. Its translation is CASSLYPEGEKLFF.

The chain uses TRBV10-3 and TRBJ2-1; 12 bases are shared with TRBD1. CDR3 length: 14 amino acids. Looked up from germline, CDR1 is ENHRY and CDR2 is SYGVKD. After removal of 11 bases from V and 9 bases from J, the junction contained 11 bases not matched to a gene. CDR3 amino acids: CAVLPGQGASEQFF. The CDR3 nucleotides are TGTGCCGTGCTACCGGGACAGGGGGCGAGTGAGCAGTTCTTC.

The V call is TRBV28, the J call TRBJ2-4; no reliable D call. The V gene's germline CDR1 is MDHEN and CDR2 SYDVKM. Trimming removed 10 bases from V and 2 bases from J, with 12 bases in between. The CDR3 extends over 13 amino acids. The CDR3 sequence: CATDERSKNIQYF. The CDR3 DNA is TGTGCCACCGATGAACGGTCCAAAAACATTCAGTACTTC.

The chain couples TRBV30 to TRBJ1-6; TRBD1 matches at 7 bases. CDR3 length equals 15 residues. V gave up 5 bases and J gave up 6 bases; unmatched junction bases: 10. Looked up from germline, CDR1 is GTSNPN and CDR2 is SVGIG (reference sequence). CDR3 bases: TGTGCCTGGTCCCGACAGGGAGGATTTAATTCACCCCTCCACTTT. Residues: CAWSRQGGFNSPLHF.

This clone was detected once. The V and J genes are TRBV23-1 and TRBJ1-5; D not resolved. TRBV23-1 is an open reading frame, and its role is uncertain. The CDR3 contains 13 residues. V gave up 4 bases and J gave up 3 bases, with 7 bases separating them. CDR3 sequence: CASSRQSNQPQHF. CDR3 coding DNA: TGCGCCAGCAGTCGCCAGTCCAATCAGCCCCAGCATTTT.

The chain employs TRBV30 and TRBJ2-3; 11 bases align to TRBD2. The CDR3 loop spans 17 amino acids. After removal of 2 bases from V and 2 bases from J, the junction contained 9 bases not matched to a gene. From germline, CDR1 is GTSNPN and CDR2 SVGIG (reference sequence). In nucleotides, the CDR3 is TGTGCCTGGAGTAGCACCCGGACTAGCGGGCTCACAGATACGCAGTATTTT. Its translation is CAWSSTRTSGLTDTQYF.

The chain combines TRBV6-1 with TRBJ1-5, with TRBD1 matching over 8 bases. The CDR3 is 15 residues long. Germline lookup yields CDR1 MNHNS and CDR2 SASEGT. V lost 3 bases, J lost 2 bases, and 3 bases stayed unmatched. CDR3 bases: TGTGCCAGCAGTGACAGGGGGCACGGCAATCAGCCCCAGCATTTT. Its protein product is CASSDRGHGNQPQHF.

V and J are TRBV11-2 and TRBJ1-6; TRBD1 agrees at 7 bases. The CDR3 contains 16 residues. V shed 6 bases, J shed 0 bases, and the junction held 5 bases outside the gene matches. Germline V gene data show CDR1 as SGHAT and CDR2 as FQNNGV. Here the CDR3 reads CASRSRGSSYNSPLHF. The DNA of the CDR3 is TGTGCCAGCAGGAGCAGGGGGAGCTCCTATAATTCACCCCTCCACTTT.

The chain uses TRBV28 and TRBJ2-5, with 9 bases identical to TRBD1. The CDR3 runs 13 residues. With 4 bases clipped from V and 4 bases from J, the junction kept 1 base outside the gene matches. Germline CDR1 and CDR2: MDHEN and SYDVKM. CDR3 DNA sequence: TGTGCCAGCAGTTCGACAGGGGGAGAGACCCAGTACTTC. This gives the protein CASSSTGGETQYF.

The chain employs TRBV29-1 and TRBJ1-5; TRBD1 matches 8 bases. This CDR3 contains 13 residues. From germline, CDR1 is SQVTM and CDR2 ANQGSEA. The ends lost 4 bases at V and 4 bases at J; junction bases unmatched: 3. CDR3 bases: TGCAGCGTTGCGGACAGGGCTAATCAGCCCCAGCATTTT. It encodes CSVADRANQPQHF.

On this clone: The same CDR3 is also encoded by other DNA sequences in this sample. The chain recombines TRBV18 with TRBJ2-7; 10 bases align to TRBD2. CDR3 length: 15 amino acids. The V gene's germline CDR1 is KGHSH and CDR2 LQKENI. Trimming removed 6 bases from V and 4 bases from J; junction bases left unmatched: 9. CDR3 protein: CASSPGLAGVYEQYF. For the CDR3, the DNA is TGTGCCAGCTCCCCGGGCCTAGCGGGAGTGTACGAGCAGTACTTC.

The genes are TRBV11-3 and TRBJ2-7; a weak D match, TRBD1 (6 bases). The germline CDR1 and CDR2 sequences are SGHNT and YENEEA. V shed 3 bases and J shed 5 bases, with 11 bases lying between them. There are 13 residues in the CDR3. The CDR3 here is CASSFVTGNEQYF. The CDR3 DNA reads as TGTGCCAGCAGCTTCGTCACAGGGAACGAGCAGTACTTC.

The chain employs TRBV28 and TRBJ1-1; 7 bases are a match to TRBD1. There are 12 residues in the CDR3. In germline, CDR1 is MDHEN, CDR2 SYDVKM. Trimming cost V 0 bases and J 12 bases; bases outside gene matches: 4. CDR3 protein: CASSLWDRRSFF. Here the CDR3 DNA reads TGTGCCAGCAGTTTATGGGACAGGCGCTCTTTCTTT.